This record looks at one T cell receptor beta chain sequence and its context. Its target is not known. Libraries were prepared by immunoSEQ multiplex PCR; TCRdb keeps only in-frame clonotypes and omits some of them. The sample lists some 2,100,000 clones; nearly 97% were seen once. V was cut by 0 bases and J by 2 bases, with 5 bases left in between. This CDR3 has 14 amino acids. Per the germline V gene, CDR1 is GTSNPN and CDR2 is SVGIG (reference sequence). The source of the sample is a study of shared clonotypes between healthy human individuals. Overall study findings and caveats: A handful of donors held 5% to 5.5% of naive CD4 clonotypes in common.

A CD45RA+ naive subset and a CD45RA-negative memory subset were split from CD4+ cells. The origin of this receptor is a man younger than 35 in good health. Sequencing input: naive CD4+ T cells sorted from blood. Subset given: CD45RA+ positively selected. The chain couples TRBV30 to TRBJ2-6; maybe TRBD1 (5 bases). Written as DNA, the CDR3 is TGTGCCTGGAGTGTGGGGCCTGGGGCCAACGTCCTGACTTTC. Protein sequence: CAWSVGPGANVLTF.